This TCR beta chain was observed in a study of T cells in Graves' hyperthyroidism and ophthalmopathy. Amplified TCR beta CDR3 regions derived from RNA transcripts. Researchers ran a first-round RT-PCR on the TCR CDR3 using the HTBI primer set. TCRdb reanalysed the multiplex PCR reads using MiXCR and keeps one entry per CDR3 protein. Of approximately 600,000 distinct CDR3 sequences in the sample, more than 20% are singletons; the top ten hold 30% to 40%. V gave up 4 bases and J gave up 3 bases; unmatched junction bases: 8. This CDR3 spans 15 amino acids. The V gene's germline CDR1 is SGHRS and CDR2 YFSETQ.

The TCR comes from a man aged 25-45 years with Graves' ophthalmopathy. Sequenced sample: blood. This chain links TRBV5-1 with TRBJ2-3; 7 nucleotides align to TRBD2. In DNA form, the CDR3 reads TGCGCCAGCAGCCAAAGCGGGGCTCGGACAGATACGCAGTATTTT. This translates into CASSQSGARTDTQYF.